What follows is one T cell receptor beta chain and its context. Antigen specificity is unknown. The V gene's germline CDR1 is WNHNN and CDR2 SYGVQD (reference sequence). This CDR3 has 11 amino acids. Trimming left V 4 bases short and J 10 bases short, with 8 bases between. The PCR was carried out with 60 Vbeta primers and 13 Jbeta primers. Produced via immunoSEQ multiplex PCR; TCRdb's table is partial and in-frame only. The sample includes around 270,000 clones, about four fifths of them seen just once. The sample comes from a study of cytomegalovirus exposure and HLA in healthy donors. Notes on the study in general: As immune exposure information, only CMV serostatus was available. Compared with the roughly 730-donor mean, an Asian-associated ancestry cluster reportedly had fewer N-insertions, according to a later analysis. Researchers reported in a later analysis that a missense DCLRE1C variant was tied to TCR beta V- and J-gene trimming.

The J gene is TRBJ2-1, the V gene TRBV10-1, with D unresolved. The origin of this receptor is a girl between 2 and 10 years old in good health and CMV-seronegative. The sequencing input was PBMCs. The CDR3 loop is CASSGTVEQFF. As DNA, the CDR3 is TGCGCCAGCAGTGGTACGGTGGAGCAGTTCTTC.